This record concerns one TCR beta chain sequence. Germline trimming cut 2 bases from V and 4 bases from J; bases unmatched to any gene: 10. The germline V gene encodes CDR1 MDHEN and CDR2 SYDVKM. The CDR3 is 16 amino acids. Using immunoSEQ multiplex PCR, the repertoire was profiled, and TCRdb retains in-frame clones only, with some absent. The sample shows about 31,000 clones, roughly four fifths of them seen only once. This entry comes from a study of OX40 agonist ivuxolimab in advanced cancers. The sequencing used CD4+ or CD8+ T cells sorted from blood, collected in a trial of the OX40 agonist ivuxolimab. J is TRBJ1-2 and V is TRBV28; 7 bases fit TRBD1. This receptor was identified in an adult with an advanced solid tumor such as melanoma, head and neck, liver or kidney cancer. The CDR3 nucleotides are TGTGCCAGCAGTTTAGTTACCGCGGGACAGAGCTATGGCTACACCTTC. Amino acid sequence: CASSLVTAGQSYGYTF.